The 28 T cell receptor beta chains below were found in one sample sequenced in a study of molecular identifiers for immune sequencing clone quantification. One entry per CDR3 protein, called by TCRdb with MiXCR from the PCR reads. The table lists about 320,000 distinct CDR3 sequences, 20% to 25% of them singletons, with 0.81% in the top ten. Specimen: naive CD8+ T cells from blood, with Jurkat cell RNA spiked in. The sample's subset: FACS-sorted CD8+CD4-CCR7+CD45RA+ naive T cells. The origin of the receptors is a human donor in good health. Some libraries in this study had Jurkat cell RNA spiked in.

This clonotype was seen many times. The chain links TRBV28 to TRBJ2-2; D tentatively reads TRBD1 or TRBD2 (6 bases each). Trimming took 3 bases from V and 3 from J, leaving 11 bases between them. CDR3 size: 15 residues. Looked up from germline, CDR1 is MDHEN and CDR2 is SYDVKM. The CDR3 DNA reads TGTGCCAGCAGTTTCTGGGGGGCGGACACCGGGGAGCTGTTTTTT. Translating it yields CASSFWGADTGELFF. Drawing the rest from reference TRBV28 and TRBJ2-2, the complete variable domain is DVKVTQSSRYLVKRTGEKVFLECVQDMDHENMFWYRQDPGLGLRLIYFSYDVKMKEKGDIPEGYSVSREKKERFSLILESASTNQTSMYLCASSFWGADTGELFFGEGSRLTVL.

There are many counts of this clonotype. The J gene is TRBJ2-7, the V gene TRBV30; 10 nucleotides line up with TRBD1. Germline CDR1 GTSNPN, CDR2 SVGIG (reference sequence). V was clipped by 2 bases and J by 5 bases; unmatched bases: 3. CDR3 length: 13 amino acids. The CDR3 DNA follows: TGTGCCTGGAGTCTCGGGACAGGGGACGAGCAGTACTTC. This sequence encodes CAWSLGTGDEQYF.

In the case of this clonotype: Possible read error: a much larger clone is one base away. This chain joins TRBV29-1 and TRBJ1-2; TRBD1 matches 11 bases. The CDR3 totals 14 residues. Germline CDR1 reads SQVTM; CDR2 reads ANQGSEA. In DNA form, the CDR3 reads TGCGGAGGGGGGACAGGGGGAGCTGGAAATGGCTACACCTTC. Its translation is CGGGTGGAGNGYTF.

This clonotype was seen ten or more times. The chain employs TRBV5-5 and TRBJ2-7, with D possibly being TRBD1 (5 bases). Germline V gives CDR1 SGHKS, CDR2 YYEKEE (reference sequence). CDR3 length: 13 residues. The V gene lost 4 bases and the J gene lost 2 bases, with 10 bases spanning the gap. The CDR3 coding sequence is TGTGCCAGCAGCCCGGACACCACCTACGAGCAGTACTTC. It translates to CASSPDTTYEQYF.

In its sample, this clonotype was seen many times. The V gene is TRBV18, the J gene TRBJ1-1; the D is unclear. CDR3 size: 14 residues. The V and J ends lost 3 bases and 4 bases respectively, with 12 bases between them. Germline V gives CDR1 KGHSH, CDR2 LQKENI. CDR3 in DNA: TGTGCCAGCTCACCGCCGACACCCGTCACTGAAGCTTTCTTT. Translated, it gives CASSPPTPVTEAFF.

This clonotype was observed a handful of times. This chain connects TRBV21-1 to TRBJ2-4. TRBV21-1 is a pseudogene segment. The CDR3 covers 13 residues. CDR3 in amino acids: CASMGFSKNIQYF. The CDR3 DNA follows: TGTGCCAGCATGGGTTTTTCCAAAAACATTCAGTACTTC.

This clonotype was detected many times. The chain's CDR3 is CASSLGSRVFKDTQYF. Written as DNA, the CDR3 is TGTGCCAGCAGCTTAGGGTCCAGGGTATTCAAAGATACGCAGTATTTT. The genes are TRBV13 and TRBJ2-3; maybe TRBD1 (5 bases). This CDR3 has 16 amino acids. Trimming removed 0 bases at V and 5 bases at J, with 15 bases between. Germline CDR1 and CDR2: PRHDT and FYEKMQ (reference sequence).

This clonotype occurred many times. The chain links TRBV28 to TRBJ1-1, with a possible D match to TRBD1 (5 bases). V was shortened by 4 bases and J by 3 bases, with 12 bases between the two germline ends. CDR1 is MDHEN and CDR2 is SYDVKM in the germline V gene. The CDR3 loop spans 14 amino acids. CDR3 residues: CASSSATDYTEAFF. The DNA of the CDR3 is TGTGCCAGCAGTTCCGCGACAGATTACACTGAAGCTTTCTTT.

Comment on this clonotype: It may be a read error: a sequence one base away is much more abundant. The chain joins TRBV19 to TRBJ2-4; D unclear. V was pared by 9 bases and J by 9 bases, with 15 bases between. The CDR3 is 12 residues long. CDR1 is LNHDA, CDR2 SQIVND, per germline (reference sequence). Written as DNA, the CDR3 is TGTGCCAGCGGACCGACCGAAACCATTCAGTACTTC. Residues: CASGPTETIQYF. Combining the CDR3 with reference TRBV19 and TRBJ2-4 gives the whole variable domain DGGITQSPKYLFRKEGQNVTLSCEQNLNHDAMYWYRQDPGQGLRLIYYSQIVNDFQKGDIAEGYSVSREKKESFPLTVTSAQKNPTAFYLCASGPTETIQYFGAGTRLSVL.

There are many counts of this clonotype. V gene TRBV5-4 combines with J gene TRBJ1-2, with D tentatively TRBD1 (6 bases). CDR1 and CDR2 from the germline V gene are SGHNT and YYREEE (reference sequence). V was pared by 1 base and J by 5 bases, with 9 bases between. The CDR3 spans 13 residues. CDR3 sequence (DNA): TGTGCCAGCAGCTTGCGACAGGAGTATGGCTACACCTTC. Its translation: CASSLRQEYGYTF. Combining the CDR3 with reference TRBV5-4 and TRBJ1-2 gives the whole variable domain ETGVTQSPTHLIKTRGQQVTLRCSSQSGHNTVSWYQQALGQGPQFIFQYYREEENGRGNFPPRFSGLQFPNYSSELNVNALELDDSALYLCASSLRQEYGYTFGSGTRLTVV.

This clonotype has a handful of counts. CDR3 bases: TGTGCCAGCAGCTTAATGGGGGCCGGGACCGGGGAGCTGTTTTTT. Translation gives CASSLMGAGTGELFF. V and J are TRBV11-2 and TRBJ2-2; maybe TRBD1 (6 bases). Deletions cut 2 bases from V and 5 bases from J, with 12 bases between. The CDR3 has 15 residues. Germline CDR1 SGHAT, CDR2 FQNNGV.

The rearrangement joins TRBV29-1 to TRBJ1-3, with D uncertain. In germline, CDR1 is SQVTM, CDR2 ANQGSEA. The CDR3 contains 14 residues. Trimming removed 2 bases at V and 4 bases at J, with 12 bases between. CDR3 sequence reads: CSVEWASGGNTIYF. The CDR3 nucleotides read TGCAGCGTTGAATGGGCTTCTGGCGGAAACACCATATATTTT.

In this sample, this clonotype turned up many times. The chain recombines TRBV12-3 or TRBV12-4 with TRBJ2-1, with D possibly TRBD2 on 6 matching bases. The germline V and J ends were trimmed by 8 bases and 3 bases, with 14 bases remaining between them. The length of the CDR3 is 14 residues. CDR3 DNA: TGTGCCAGCCTTAGCGGAGGTCTCTACAATGAGCAGTTCTTC. Translating gives CASLSGGLYNEQFF.

This clonotype has only a few counts. The DNA of the CDR3 is TGCAGTGCTAGAGAAGGGACAGGCAATCAGCCCCAGCATTTT. Protein: CSAREGTGNQPQHF. This rearrangement joins TRBV20-1 to TRBJ1-5; 7 bases align to TRBD1. V shed 0 bases, J shed 2 bases, and the junction held 1 base outside the gene matches. The CDR3 is 14 residues long. Germline CDR1 reads DFQATT; CDR2 reads SNEGSKA (reference sequence).

This clonotype was seen many times. This rearrangement joins TRBV6-5 to TRBJ2-3; TRBD1 or TRBD2 may be the D gene (5 bases each). From germline, CDR1 is MNHEY and CDR2 SVGAGI. The V end was cut by 6 bases, the J end by 0 bases, with 16 bases between. This CDR3 has 16 amino acids. The DNA of the CDR3 is TGTGCCAGCAGCCTTTCAGGGAGCTCTAGCACAGATACGCAGTATTTT. Its translation is CASSLSGSSSTDTQYF.

This clonotype has more than one count but fewer than ten. This chain links TRBV12-3 or TRBV12-4 with TRBJ2-7; 7 nucleotides agree with TRBD1. V lost 5 bases, J lost 7 bases, and 11 bases stayed unmatched. The CDR3 extends over 14 amino acids. CDR3 in amino acids: CASSQTQGVREQYF. The CDR3 bases are TGTGCCAGCAGTCAAACTCAGGGGGTGAGGGAGCAGTACTTC.

Comments on this clonotype: The conserved closing phenylalanine or tryptophan is absent in this CDR3, likely reflecting a read error. J is TRBJ1-3 and V is TRBV28, with D hard to call. The CDR3 loop spans 16 amino acids. Germline V gene lookup returns CDR1 MDHEN and CDR2 SYDVKM. V was shortened by 6 bases and J by 0 bases, with 15 bases between the two germline ends. Here the CDR3 DNA reads TGTGCCAGCAGCCCGGCGACCGAGAGCTCTGGAAACACCATATATTCT. Protein sequence: CASSPATESSGNTIYS.

This clonotype was found many times. The chain is built from TRBV9 and TRBJ2-7; no clear D gene. Trimming pared 4 bases from V and 0 bases from J, leaving 14 bases between. The germline V gene has CDR1 SGDLS and CDR2 YYNGEE. The CDR3 runs 15 residues. CDR3 nucleotides: TGTGCCAGCAGCCGAACGTTTGGTTTCTCCTACGAGCAGTACTTC. Translated: CASSRTFGFSYEQYF.

This clonotype showed up many times. The chain combines TRBV19 with TRBJ1-5; 9 nucleotides agree with TRBD1. CDR3 size: 14 residues. Germline CDR1 LNHDA, CDR2 SQIVND (reference sequence). The ends lost 5 bases at V and 5 bases at J; junction bases unmatched: 4. DNA for the CDR3: TGTGCCAGTAGTCAGGGGACAGGGTATCAGCCCCAGCATTTT. Its protein product is CASSQGTGYQPQHF.

Comments on this clonotype: This sequence may be a read error, since a much larger clone differs from it by one base. The V call is TRBV4-1, the J call TRBJ2-7; D may be TRBD1 or TRBD2 (6 bases each). Germline V lookup: CDR1 MGHRA, CDR2 YSYEKL. The CDR3 length is 13 residues. The CDR3 here is CVSSQDWGAEQYF. In DNA, the CDR3 is TGCGTCAGCAGCCAAGATTGGGGGGCCGAGCAGTACTTC.

This clonotype was counted ten times or more. The chain uses TRBV5-6 and TRBJ1-5, with 9 bases aligning to TRBD1. The CDR3 sequence is 15 residues long. V lost 0 bases, J lost 4 bases, and 2 bases stayed unmatched. Germline lookup yields CDR1 SGHDT and CDR2 YYEEEE. The CDR3 DNA reads as TGTGCCAGCAGCTTGGAGGGACAGGGAAATCAGCCCCAGCATTTT. This sequence encodes CASSLEGQGNQPQHF.

The chain recombines TRBV28 with TRBJ2-7, with 10 bases lining up with TRBD2. In germline, CDR1 is MDHEN, CDR2 SYDVKM. Trimming removed 7 bases from V and 4 bases from J; junction bases left unmatched: 34. This CDR3 comprises 23 residues. The CDR3 coding sequence is TGTGCCAGCAAAACTTTTGGGGGTCAACGCTCGTTAGCATCCGGGACTAGCGATTACGAGCAGTACTTC. Protein sequence: CASKTFGGQRSLASGTSDYEQYF.

This clonotype was seen repeatedly, ten times or more. This chain connects TRBV6-1 to TRBJ2-3, with unresolved D. V shed 3 bases and J shed 4 bases, with 8 bases lying between them. From germline, CDR1 is MNHNS and CDR2 SASEGT. The CDR3 sequence is 13 residues long. The CDR3 region is CASSEFYPDTQYF. CDR3 coding DNA: TGTGCCAGCAGTGAGTTTTACCCAGATACGCAGTATTTT.

This clonotype was detected many times. The CDR3 nucleotides read TGTGCCAGCAGTGAGCGTCTGAACACTGAAGCTTTCTTT. This sequence encodes CASSERLNTEAFF. The chain links TRBV25-1 to TRBJ1-1; D not certain. The CDR3 sequence is 13 residues long. V lost 3 bases, J lost 0 bases, and 5 bases lay in between. Per germline, CDR1 MGHDK and CDR2 SYGVNS.

This clonotype was counted only a few times. The chain combines TRBV13 with TRBJ2-3; 10 bases line up with TRBD1. Per the germline V gene, CDR1 is PRHDT and CDR2 is FYEKMQ (reference sequence). The V and J ends lost 4 bases and 5 bases, in that order; junction bases with no gene match: 6. The CDR3 covers 15 residues. The CDR3 loop is CASSCLGTGEDTQYF. The CDR3, as DNA: TGTGCCAGCAGCTGCCTAGGGACAGGGGAAGATACGCAGTATTTT.

This clonotype was counted many times. The CDR3 here is CASSPNTYEQYF. The CDR3 nucleotides read TGTGCCAGCAGTCCCAACACCTACGAGCAGTACTTC. The rearrangement joins TRBV27 to TRBJ2-7; D is ambiguous. The CDR3 spans 12 residues. V was pared by 5 bases and J by 2 bases, with 7 bases between. CDR1 is MNHEY and CDR2 is SMNVEV in the germline V gene (reference sequence).

Regarding this clonotype: Sequence at one end of the junction differs from germline and may be a read error. The V and J genes are TRBV27 and TRBJ2-3; perhaps D is TRBD1 or TRBD2 (5 bases each). This CDR3 comprises 11 residues. CDR1 and CDR2 from the germline V gene are MNHEY and SMNVEV (reference sequence). The CDR3 here is CASSLGDTQCF. In DNA form, the CDR3 reads TGTGCCAGCAGTTTGGGGGATACGCAGTGTTTT.

V gene TRBV20-1 combines with J gene TRBJ1-1; no firm D call. The CDR3 contains 13 residues. Germline CDR1 and CDR2: DFQATT and SNEGSKA (reference sequence). The V end lost 4 bases, the J end lost 4 bases, and 13 bases lay between the germline ends. The chain's CDR3 is CSAIGMAGTEAFF. The CDR3 DNA reads as TGCAGTGCTATAGGGATGGCGGGCACTGAAGCTTTCTTT.